The 20 T cell receptor beta chains below were found in one sample sequenced in a study of Ad26.COV2.S vaccination and SARS-CoV-2 variants. The data were produced by immunoSEQ multiplex PCR, yet TCRdb's version contains in-frame clones alone and is incomplete. The sample carries around 250,000 clones, about 90% recorded once. Treatment: 19 received Ad26.COV2.S at low or high dose, single or two shots; several received placebo; per-sample allocation not given. Sampling took place 63 days after the first vaccine or placebo injection. Sequenced here: peripheral blood, sampled in a trial of Ad26.COV2.S vaccine versus placebo. The receptors were gathered from a person aged 18-60 years who received the Ad26.COV2.S COVID-19 vaccine or a placebo.

The J gene is TRBJ1-1, the V gene TRBV5-1; no reliable D call. Per germline, CDR1 SGHRS and CDR2 YFSETQ. V was pared by 5 bases and J by 11 bases, with 28 bases between. This CDR3 has 16 residues. For the CDR3, the DNA is TGCGCCAGCAGAGCTCTAGACACGATGGGCCTTGAAACTGCTTTCTTT. Its translation is CASRALDTMGLETAFF.

The J gene is TRBJ2-3, the V gene TRBV10-3, with 7 bases identical to TRBD2. The J segment lost 4 bases and the V segment lost 0 bases, leaving 4 bases of the junction unmatched. This CDR3 region has 15 residues. Germline V gene sequence: CDR1 ENHRY, CDR2 SYGVKD. The CDR3 spells CAISESRGRADTQYF. For the CDR3, the DNA is TGTGCCATCAGTGAGTCGCGGGGGAGGGCAGATACGCAGTATTTT.

The chain has TRBV6-6 and TRBJ1-5; 8 bases line up with TRBD1. The V and J ends lost 6 bases and 6 bases, in that order; junction bases with no gene match: 4. Germline V gives CDR1 MNHNY, CDR2 SVGAGI (reference sequence). This CDR3 is built from 13 residues. CDR3 residues: CASSSRGLQPQHF. CDR3 bases: TGTGCCAGCAGCTCCAGGGGGCTTCAGCCCCAGCATTTT.

The chain has TRBV11-2 and TRBJ1-6; a weak D match, TRBD1 (5 bases). This CDR3 comprises 17 residues. Per the germline V gene, CDR1 is SGHAT and CDR2 is FQNNGV. The V end was cut by 3 bases, the J end by 0 bases, with 12 bases between. CDR3 loop: CASSLAGDSSYNSPLHF. DNA for the CDR3: TGTGCCAGCAGCTTGGCAGGAGACAGCTCCTATAATTCACCCCTCCACTTT.

This chain uses TRBV28 with TRBJ1-2; maybe TRBD1 (6 bases). Germline V gives CDR1 MDHEN, CDR2 SYDVKM. The CDR3 is 14 residues long. Trimming removed 4 bases from V and 4 bases from J, with 13 bases in between. CDR3 in amino acids: CASSSRTAAYGYTF. The CDR3 DNA reads TGTGCCAGCAGTTCTAGGACAGCCGCCTATGGCTACACCTTC.

This rearrangement joins TRBV19 to TRBJ1-1; D is undetermined. Germline lookup yields CDR1 LNHDA and CDR2 SQIVND (reference sequence). V lost 7 bases and J lost 10, with 16 bases in between. CDR3 length equals 12 residues. CDR3 in DNA: TGTGCCAGTACCAAGAGAAGCTCAGCAGCTTTCTTT. The encoded protein is CASTKRSSAAFF.

V usage is TRBV7-3 and J usage is TRBJ2-7; 9 nucleotides align to TRBD1. Per germline, CDR1 SGHTA and CDR2 FQGTGA. Trimming removed 5 bases from V and 5 bases from J; junction bases left unmatched: 7. There are 14 residues in the CDR3. CDR3 residues: CASSIDRGSNEQYF. The CDR3 DNA reads TGTGCCAGCAGCATAGACAGGGGGAGTAACGAGCAGTACTTC.

This clone was counted a few times. This chain links TRBV7-8 with TRBJ1-5; TRBD1 agrees at 7 bases. The V and J ends lost 5 bases and 7 bases, in that order; junction bases with no gene match: 8. Germline V gives CDR1 SGHVS, CDR2 FQNEAQ. The CDR3 totals 14 residues. The CDR3 reads CASSPTGRGQPQHF. The CDR3 DNA reads as TGTGCCAGCAGCCCGACAGGGAGGGGACAGCCCCAGCATTTT.

The chain is built from TRBV6-1 and TRBJ2-3, with a weak D call TRBD1 (6 bases). The CDR3 totals 15 residues. Deletions cut 2 bases from V and 3 bases from J, with 12 bases between. Germline CDR1 MNHNS, CDR2 SASEGT. In DNA, the CDR3 is TGTGCCAGCAGTGAAAACAGGGTTAGGACAGATACGCAGTATTTT. Protein sequence: CASSENRVRTDTQYF.

CDR3 amino acids: CASSPGGRYTDTQYF. CDR3 nucleotide sequence: TGTGCCAGCAGCCCGGGCGGGAGGTACACAGATACGCAGTATTTT. This rearrangement joins TRBV5-8 to TRBJ2-3; 8 positions agree with TRBD2. CDR3 size: 15 residues. The trim removed 4 bases at V and 2 bases at J, leaving 6 bases unmatched. Germline V gives CDR1 SGHTS, CDR2 YDEGEE. The variable domain in full, completed from reference TRBV5-8 and TRBJ2-3, reads EAGVTQSPTHLIKTRGQQATLRCSPISGHTSVYWYQQALGLGLQFLLWYDEGEERNRGNFPPRFSGRQFPNYSSELNVNALELEDSALYLCASSPGGRYTDTQYFGPGTRLTVL.

The chain employs TRBV7-8 and TRBJ1-1; D uncertain. The CDR3 contains 16 residues. The germline gives CDR1 SGHVS, CDR2 FQNEAQ. Trimming removed 2 bases from V and 2 bases from J, with 15 bases in between. The CDR3 reads CASSLRLVKSNTEAFF. The CDR3 bases are TGTGCCAGCAGCTTAAGGTTGGTTAAGAGTAACACTGAAGCTTTCTTT.

This clone was detected only a few times. The chain has TRBV6-5 and TRBJ2-3; D is possibly TRBD1 (6 bases). Germline values: CDR1 MNHEY, CDR2 SVGAGI. With 6 bases removed from V and 5 bases from J, the gap between germline ends came to 15 bases. The CDR3 consists of 14 residues. The CDR3 sequence is CASSHRDRKDTQYF. The CDR3 DNA follows: TGTGCCAGCAGCCACAGGGATCGGAAAGATACGCAGTATTTT.

The gene calls are TRBV25-1 and TRBJ2-3; 7 nucleotides match TRBD2. The J segment lost 2 bases and the V segment lost 5 bases, leaving 10 bases of the junction unmatched. Germline CDR1 MGHDK, CDR2 SYGVNS. The CDR3 is made up of 16 amino acids. CDR3 sequence reads: CASSWGTAGPTDTQYF. The CDR3 DNA is TGTGCCAGCAGTTGGGGAACAGCGGGGCCCACAGATACGCAGTATTTT.

The chain employs TRBV27 and TRBJ2-5; D gene ambiguous. CDR3 length equals 14 residues. CDR1 is MNHEY, CDR2 SMNVEV, per germline (reference sequence). Trimming removed 2 bases from V and 3 bases from J, with 10 bases in between. CDR3 sequence (DNA): TGTGCCAGCAGTTTAGCCGCAGTGAAAGAGACCCAGTACTTC. Translating gives CASSLAAVKETQYF.

The V and J genes are TRBV7-2 and TRBJ2-3, with D hard to call. CDR3 length: 12 residues. V was trimmed by 2 bases and J by 6 bases, leaving 6 bases between them. The germline CDR1 and CDR2 sequences are SGHTA and FQGNSA. CDR3 loop: CASSLIVDTQYF. The CDR3 nucleotides are TGTGCCAGCAGCTTAATTGTTGATACGCAGTATTTT.

This chain uses TRBV2 with TRBJ1-2, with D possibly matching TRBD1 (6 bases). CDR3 size: 17 residues. Germline V CDR1 and CDR2: SNHLY, FYNNEI. The ends were cut back, 4 bases at V and 1 base at J, with 19 bases in the middle. The DNA of the CDR3 is TGTGCCAGCAGTGGGGCAATCAGGGGCAGGTTTAACTATGGCTACACCTTC. Amino acids: CASSGAIRGRFNYGYTF. The full variable domain, in which reference TRBV2 and TRBJ1-2 provide the parts outside the CDR3, is EPEVTQTPSHQVTQMGQEVILRCVPISNHLYFYWYRQILGQKVEFLVSFYNNEISEKSEIFDDQFSVERPDGSNFTLKIRSTKLEDSAMYFCASSGAIRGRFNYGYTFGSGTRLTVV.

The V call is TRBV19, the J call TRBJ2-2; 11 positions agree with TRBD2. There are 16 residues in the CDR3. Per the germline V gene, CDR1 is LNHDA and CDR2 is SQIVND (reference sequence). Germline trimming cut 9 bases from V and 3 bases from J; bases unmatched to any gene: 9. Here the CDR3 reads CASLDLAGGHTGELFF. CDR3 sequence (DNA): TGTGCCAGCCTTGACCTAGCGGGAGGACACACCGGGGAGCTGTTTTTT.

This clone was counted a few times. The chain carries TRBV12-5 and TRBJ2-2, with 10 bases lining up with TRBD1. The CDR3 length is 16 residues. Trimming at V came to 2 bases and at J to 5 bases, leaving 5 bases not matched to a gene. Germline V gene sequence: CDR1 LGHNT, CDR2 FRNRAP. CDR3: CASGLWTGGNTGELFF. Here the CDR3 DNA reads TGTGCTAGTGGTTTGTGGACAGGGGGTAATACCGGGGAGCTGTTTTTT. The full variable domain, its missing parts supplied by reference TRBV12-5 and TRBJ2-2, is DARVTQTPRHKVTEMGQEVTMRCQPILGHNTVFWYRQTMMQGLELLAYFRNRAPLDDSGMPKDRFSAEMPDATLATLKIQPSEPRDSAVYFCASGLWTGGNTGELFFGEGSRLTVL.

The CDR3 is CASSLRQGTSGYTF. DNA for the CDR3: TGTGCCAGCAGCTTACGACAGGGCACGAGTGGCTACACCTTC. J is TRBJ1-2 and V is TRBV7-2; TRBD1 matches 7 bases. The V gene end was trimmed by 2 bases and the J gene end by 7 bases; junction bases not matched to a gene: 7. Germline loops: CDR1 SGHTA, CDR2 FQGNSA. This CDR3 has 14 amino acids. The complete variable domain, with remaining parts taken from reference TRBV7-2 and TRBJ1-2, reads GAGVSQSPSNKVTEKGKDVELRCDPISGHTALYWYRQSLGQGLEFLIYFQGNSAPDKSGLPSDRFSAERTGGSVSTLTIQRTQQEDSAVYLCASSLRQGTSGYTFGSGTRLTVV.

V and J are TRBV12-5 and TRBJ2-3; 11 bases agree with TRBD1. CDR3 length equals 16 residues. Per germline, CDR1 LGHNT and CDR2 FRNRAP. The V and J ends lost 1 base and 4 bases, in that order; junction bases with no gene match: 4. The CDR3 DNA reads TGTGCTAGTGGTTTGGGGACAGGGGGCAGCTCAGATACGCAGTATTTT. Protein: CASGLGTGGSSDTQYF.